The 2 T cell receptor beta chains given below trace back to one sample, sequenced in a study of blood T cells in healthy people across ages. For the second PCR, which ran for about 6 to 11 cycles, a sample-barcoded 5' primer and a J-beta primer mix were used. Via MiXCR, TCRdb re-called the 5' RACE reads, giving one row per CDR3 protein. This table has hundreds of thousands of distinct CDR3 sequences, roughly a quarter appearing once. These data were also reused for a study on T cells of mothers and their children.

The material sequenced was blood. Source of these receptors: a boy younger than 10 in good health.

This clonotype was seen more than once but under ten times. The chain has TRBV6-5 and TRBJ2-3; possible D gene TRBD2, 5 bases. Germline CDR1 and CDR2: MNHEY and SVGAGI. Deletions cut 4 bases from V and 4 bases from J, with 9 bases between. The CDR3 is 13 residues long. For the CDR3, the DNA is TGTGCCAGCAGTTCACTAGTTTCAGATACGCAGTATTTT. Its protein is CASSSLVSDTQYF.

The chain recombines TRBV29-1 with TRBJ2-7; 9 positions match TRBD1. The tail of the sequence fits TRBJ2-5 better, so the J call may be wrong. CDR1 and CDR2 (germline): SQVTM, ANQGSEA. This CDR3 comprises 12 residues. The CDR3, as DNA: TGCAGCGTTCAGGACAGGGGAGAGACCCAGTACTTC. Its translation is CSVQDRGETQYF.